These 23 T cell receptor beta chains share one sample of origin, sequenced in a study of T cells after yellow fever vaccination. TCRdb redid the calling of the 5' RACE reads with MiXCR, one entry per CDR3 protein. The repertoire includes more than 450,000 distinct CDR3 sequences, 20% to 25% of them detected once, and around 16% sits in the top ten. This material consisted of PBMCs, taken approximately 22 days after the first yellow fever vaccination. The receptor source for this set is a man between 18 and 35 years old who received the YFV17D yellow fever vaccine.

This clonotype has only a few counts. CDR3 residues: CSASVIPGGETQYF. DNA for the CDR3: TGCAGTGCTAGCGTCATTCCTGGGGGAGAGACCCAGTACTTC. The V and J genes are TRBV20-1 and TRBJ2-5; tentatively, D is TRBD1 or TRBD2 (5 bases each). Germline V gene sequence: CDR1 DFQATT, CDR2 SNEGSKA (reference sequence). Trimming stripped 3 bases from V and 4 bases from J, with 15 bases between. The length of the CDR3 is 14 residues.

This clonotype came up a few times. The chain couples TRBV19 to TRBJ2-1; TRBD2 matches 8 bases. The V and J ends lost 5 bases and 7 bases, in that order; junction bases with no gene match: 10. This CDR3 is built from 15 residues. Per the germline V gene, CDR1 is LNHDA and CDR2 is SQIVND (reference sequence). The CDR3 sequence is CASSGGGPRRNEQFF. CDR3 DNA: TGTGCCAGTAGTGGCGGGGGGCCTAGAAGGAATGAGCAGTTCTTC.

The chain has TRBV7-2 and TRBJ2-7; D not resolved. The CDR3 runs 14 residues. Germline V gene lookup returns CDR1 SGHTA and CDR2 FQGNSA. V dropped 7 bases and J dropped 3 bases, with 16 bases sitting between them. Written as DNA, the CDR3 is TGTGCCAGCACCCAGAGGTCTACTTTCTACGAGCAGTACGTC. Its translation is CASTQRSTFYEQYV.

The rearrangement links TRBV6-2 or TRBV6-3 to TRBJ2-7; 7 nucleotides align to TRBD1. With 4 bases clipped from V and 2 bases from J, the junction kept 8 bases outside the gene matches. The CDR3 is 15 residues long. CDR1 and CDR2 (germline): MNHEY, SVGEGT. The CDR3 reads CASSFSGTATYEQYF. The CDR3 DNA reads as TGTGCCAGCAGTTTCTCCGGGACAGCTACCTACGAGCAGTACTTC.

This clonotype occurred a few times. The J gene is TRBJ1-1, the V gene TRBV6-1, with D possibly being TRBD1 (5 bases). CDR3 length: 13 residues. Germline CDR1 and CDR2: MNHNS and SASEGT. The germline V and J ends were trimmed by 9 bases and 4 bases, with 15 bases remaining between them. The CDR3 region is CASYRFGATEAFF. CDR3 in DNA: TGTGCCAGTTACAGGTTCGGGGCCACTGAAGCTTTCTTT.

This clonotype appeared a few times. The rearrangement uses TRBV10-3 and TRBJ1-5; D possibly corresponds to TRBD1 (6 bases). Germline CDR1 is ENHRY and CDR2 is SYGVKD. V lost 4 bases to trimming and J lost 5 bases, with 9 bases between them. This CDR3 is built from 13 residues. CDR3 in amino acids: CAISVGGDQPQHF. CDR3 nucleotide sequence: TGTGCCATCAGTGTGGGGGGCGATCAGCCCCAGCATTTT.

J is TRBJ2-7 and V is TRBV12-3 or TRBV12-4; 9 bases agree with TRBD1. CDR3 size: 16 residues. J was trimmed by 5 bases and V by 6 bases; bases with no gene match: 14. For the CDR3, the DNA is TGTGCCAGCAGCCCGAGATCGGGACAGGGTCGGCACGAGCAGTACTTC. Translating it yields CASSPRSGQGRHEQYF.

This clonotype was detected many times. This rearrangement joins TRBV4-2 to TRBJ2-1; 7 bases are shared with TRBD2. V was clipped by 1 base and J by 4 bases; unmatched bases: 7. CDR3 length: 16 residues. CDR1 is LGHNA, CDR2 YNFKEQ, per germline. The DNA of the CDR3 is TGTGCCAGCAGCCAAGGGGAGGGAGGGAATTACAATGAGCAGTTCTTC. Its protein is CASSQGEGGNYNEQFF.

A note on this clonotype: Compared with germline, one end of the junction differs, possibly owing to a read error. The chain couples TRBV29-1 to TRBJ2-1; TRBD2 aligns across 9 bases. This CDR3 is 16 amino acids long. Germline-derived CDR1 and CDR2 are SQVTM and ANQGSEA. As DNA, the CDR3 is TGCAGCGTTGAATCGGCTAGCGGGGCCTCCTACAATGAGCAGTCCTTC. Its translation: CSVESASGASYNEQSF.

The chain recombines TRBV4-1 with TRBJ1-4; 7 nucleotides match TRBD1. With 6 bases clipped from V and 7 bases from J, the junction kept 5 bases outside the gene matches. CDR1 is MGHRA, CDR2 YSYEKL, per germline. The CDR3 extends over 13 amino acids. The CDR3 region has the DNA TGCGCCAGCAGAAGCAGGGGGGGTGAAAAACTGTTTTTT. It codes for CASRSRGGEKLFF.

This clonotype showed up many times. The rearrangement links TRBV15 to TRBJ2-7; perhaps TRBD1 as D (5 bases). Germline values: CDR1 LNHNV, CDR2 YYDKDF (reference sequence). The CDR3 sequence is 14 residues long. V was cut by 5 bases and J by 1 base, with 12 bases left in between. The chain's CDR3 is CATSSWQGSYEQYV. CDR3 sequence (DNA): TGTGCCACCAGCTCTTGGCAGGGATCCTACGAGCAGTACGTC.

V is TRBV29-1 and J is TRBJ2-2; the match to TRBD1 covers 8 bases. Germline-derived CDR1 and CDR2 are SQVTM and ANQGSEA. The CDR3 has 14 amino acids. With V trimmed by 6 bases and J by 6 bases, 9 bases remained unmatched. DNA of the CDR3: TGCAGCGTGGTGGACAGGGAGGTGTCCGGGGAGCTGTTTTTT. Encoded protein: CSVVDREVSGELFF.

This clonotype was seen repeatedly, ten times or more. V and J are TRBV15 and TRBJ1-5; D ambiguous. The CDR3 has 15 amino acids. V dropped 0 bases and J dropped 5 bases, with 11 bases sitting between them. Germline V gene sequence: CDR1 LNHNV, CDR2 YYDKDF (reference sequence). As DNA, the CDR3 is TGTGCCACCAGCAGAGATCGGGGTGTAGATCAGCCCCAGCATTTT. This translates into CATSRDRGVDQPQHF.

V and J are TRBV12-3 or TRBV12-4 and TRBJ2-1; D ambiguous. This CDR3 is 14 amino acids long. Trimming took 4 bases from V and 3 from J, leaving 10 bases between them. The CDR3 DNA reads TGTGCCAGCAGTTCTTACGCAAGCTACAATGAGCAGTTCTTC. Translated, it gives CASSSYASYNEQFF.

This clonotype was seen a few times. The CDR3 DNA follows: TGTGCCAGCAGCCCGACCCGACAGAGCTCGAGCACCGGGGAGCTGTTTTTT. It yields the protein CASSPTRQSSSTGELFF. V gene TRBV5-5 combines with J gene TRBJ2-2; a possible D gene is TRBD1 (5 bases). Trimming left V 4 bases short and J 4 bases short, with 20 bases between. The germline CDR1 and CDR2 sequences are SGHKS and YYEKEE (reference sequence). CDR3 length: 17 residues.

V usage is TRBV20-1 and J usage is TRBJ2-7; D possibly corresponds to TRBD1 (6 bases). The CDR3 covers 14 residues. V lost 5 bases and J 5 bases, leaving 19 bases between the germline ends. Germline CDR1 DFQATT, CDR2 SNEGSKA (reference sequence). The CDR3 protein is CSAPPYREVDEQYV. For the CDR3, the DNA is TGCAGTGCTCCCCCCTACAGGGAAGTGGACGAGCAGTACGTC.

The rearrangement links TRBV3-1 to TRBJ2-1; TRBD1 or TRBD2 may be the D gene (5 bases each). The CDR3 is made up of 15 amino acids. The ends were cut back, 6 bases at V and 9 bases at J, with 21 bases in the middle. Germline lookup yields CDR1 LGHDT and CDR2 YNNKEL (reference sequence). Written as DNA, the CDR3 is TGTGCCAGCAGGAGAGGGACCGATGCCGAGGGTGAGCAGTTCTTC. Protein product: CASRRGTDAEGEQFF.

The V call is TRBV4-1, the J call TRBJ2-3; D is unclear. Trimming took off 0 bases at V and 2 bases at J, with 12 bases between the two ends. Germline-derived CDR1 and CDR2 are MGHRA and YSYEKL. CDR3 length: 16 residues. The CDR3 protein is CASSQDIGLNTDTQYF. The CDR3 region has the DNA TGCGCCAGCAGCCAAGATATCGGCTTAAACACAGATACGCAGTATTTT.

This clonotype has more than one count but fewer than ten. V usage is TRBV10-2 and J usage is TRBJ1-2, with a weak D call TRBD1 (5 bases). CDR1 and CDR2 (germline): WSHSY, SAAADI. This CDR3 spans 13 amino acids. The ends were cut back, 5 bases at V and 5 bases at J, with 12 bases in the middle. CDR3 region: CASSTDMVYGYTF. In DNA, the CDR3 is TGCGCCAGCAGTACGGACATGGTTTATGGCTACACCTTC.

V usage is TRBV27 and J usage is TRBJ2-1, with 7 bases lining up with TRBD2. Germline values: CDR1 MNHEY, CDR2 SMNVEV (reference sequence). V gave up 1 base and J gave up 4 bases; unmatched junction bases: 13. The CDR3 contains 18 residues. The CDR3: CASSLFSSWGGTYNEQFF. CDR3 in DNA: TGTGCCAGCAGTTTATTTTCATCGTGGGGGGGGACTTACAATGAGCAGTTCTTC.

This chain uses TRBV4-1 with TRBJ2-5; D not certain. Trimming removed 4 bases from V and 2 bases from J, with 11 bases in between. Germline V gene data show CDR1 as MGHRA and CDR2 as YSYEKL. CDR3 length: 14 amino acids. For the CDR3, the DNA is TGCGCCAGCAGCCCCTCCCCGCATCAAGAGACCCAGTACTTC. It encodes CASSPSPHQETQYF.

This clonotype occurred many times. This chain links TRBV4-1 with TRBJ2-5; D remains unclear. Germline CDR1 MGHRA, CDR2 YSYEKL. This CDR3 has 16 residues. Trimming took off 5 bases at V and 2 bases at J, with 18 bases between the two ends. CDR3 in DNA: TGCGCCAGCAGCTTCGAACCGACCGACGCACAAGAGACCCAGTACTTC. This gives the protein CASSFEPTDAQETQYF.

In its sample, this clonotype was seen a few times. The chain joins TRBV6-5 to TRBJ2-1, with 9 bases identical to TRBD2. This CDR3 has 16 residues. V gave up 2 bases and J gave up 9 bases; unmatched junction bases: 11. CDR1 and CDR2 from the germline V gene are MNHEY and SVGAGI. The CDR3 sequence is CASSYRAGGPLGEQFF. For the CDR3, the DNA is TGTGCCAGCAGTTACAGGGCGGGGGGGCCATTGGGTGAGCAGTTCTTC.